The subject of this entry is one T cell receptor (beta chain). This clonotype was seen only a few times. Its recognized antigen is unknown. Nothing much larger sits one base from this clone, and base qualities are not available. The CDR3 starts with the cysteine, ends with the phenylalanine, and has 16 residues. Only the CDR3 region is kept as DNA, spanning 48 bases read in frame from base 1. The method behind the library was 5' RACE. The sequencer listed for this sample is Illumina HiSeq 2500. The second PCR ran for roughly 7 to 12 cycles and used a J-beta primer mix along with a sample-barcoded 5' primer. A template-switch 5' adaptor carrying 12 random nucleotides introduced a unique molecular identifier onto each TCR beta cDNA molecule. At least 2.5 million CDR3-containing paired-end reads were obtained from each sample. All of the RNA was converted into first-strand cDNA using the Mint cDNA synthesis kit, with a TRBC-specific oligonucleotide serving as the primer. Following uracil-DNA glycosylase treatment, all cDNA underwent a first 18-cycle PCR with the universal primers M1SS and BC2_uni_R. Per the original workflow: For normalization, 1 million high-quality reads, each with a distinct molecular identifier, were randomly selected from each sample. Reads sharing molecular identifiers were discarded rather than binned into consensus sequences. MiTCR, with a Q25 quality threshold and the strictest error-elimination algorithm, was used for CDR3 identification, clonotype clustering and error correction. A nonparametric unseen species model with Euler transformation was used to estimate a lower bound on total TCR beta diversity. In-frame beta chains were kept once TCRdb had trimmed the public reads at Q25 with fastp and called clones with MiXCR. Entries that share a CDR3 protein sequence are merged under the most common genes and DNA. These V and J calls rely on TCRdb rather than the paper's analysis. The sample contains about 640,000 distinct CDR3 sequences, approximately 30% of them found a single time. Approximately 14% of the sample rests with the top ten.

The donors were about 40 Caucasian individuals from Russia, aged roughly 6 to 95 years, who were systemically healthy. Ten milliliters of peripheral blood were drawn from each donor into EDTA-treated Vacutainer tubes. Ficoll-Paque density-gradient centrifugation was used to isolate PBMCs, with at least 6 million obtained per sample. Trizol reagent was used to extract total RNA from the PBMCs, yielding at least 5 micrograms per sample. For every donor, flow cytometry on a PBMC aliquot measured the percentage of naive CD45RAhigh/CD27high T cells. This sample stems from a study of blood T cells in healthy people across ages (dated by TCRdb to between 2014 and 2016). Broadly, across the study: In model experiments, template switching captured roughly one uniquely barcoded TCR beta cDNA molecule for every two T cells. To avoid experimental bias, donors of different ages were distributed randomly across sequencing lanes. Four age groups were formed from the donors: young (average roughly 15 years), middle-aged (just under 40), aged (roughly 59) and long-lived (around 80). For two donors (one aged 18 to 29 and one aged 80 or older), the study analyzed two additional independent replicas of 1 million unique cDNA reads from the same blood draw. Age-related changes in TCR beta repertoire diversity were measured in the study by deep sequencing normalized with unique cDNA molecular identifiers.

General findings and caveats noted by the study authors: A strong correlation was found between observed TCR beta diversity and the percentage of naive T cells measured by flow cytometry. Observed TCR beta diversity per million T cells fell roughly linearly with age, and a significant reduction was already apparent by age around 44. Estimates of total diversity based on one million sequenced T cells were regarded as lower bounds and as underestimates. The CMV infection status of donors was not known, potentially confounding age-related changes in expanded clonotypes. Conclusive comparison of naive and antigen-experienced compartments was prevented by the profiling of bulk unsorted PBMCs. Compared with the aged group, more naive CD4+ T cells, fewer expanded clones and increased TCR diversity were shown by the long-lived group, suggesting age selection.

The rearrangement joined TRBV21-1 to TRBJ2-7; the table gives TRBD1 as D, unverified against the DNA. TRBV21-1 is assigned pseudogene status. The sequencing sample was made of blood. The sequence derives from an elderly woman in good health. CDR3 protein: CASSIKPTGCFHEQYF. At the DNA level, the sequence is TGTGCCAGCAGTATTAAACCCACAGGGTGCTTCCACGAGCAGTACTTC.